These T cell receptor beta chains were read from a single sample in a study of shared clonotypes between healthy human individuals. The table came from immunoSEQ multiplex PCR; TCRdb's copy has only in-frame clones and leaves some out. The data hold roughly 1 million clones, with approximately 80% observed a single time. Sequencing was carried out using memory CD4+ T cells from PBMCs. The receptors here all came from a man aged 18 to 30 in good health. Some clones in this sample may be carry-over from other donors' samples. CDR3s include the opening cysteine and the closing phenylalanine or tryptophan. Each record gives: clone size, J gene, V gene, D gene, CDR3 DNA, CDR3 protein. D genes are given only for firm matches. Clone size is shown for a subset of rows, as once, few, many or a class of expanded clone.

- | TRBJ1-2 | TRBV2 | TRBD1 | TGTGCCAGCAGTGGGACAGGGAATGGCTACACCTTC | CASSGTGNGYTF
- | TRBJ1-6 | TRBV5-1 | - | TGCGCCAGCAGCTTGACAGCAGATAATTCACCCCTCCACTTT | CASSLTADNSPLHF
- | TRBJ2-4 | TRBV5-1 | - | TGCGCCAGCAGCTTGGAGAGGGTCGGGGACATTCAGTACTTC | CASSLERVGDIQYF
- | TRBJ2-7 | TRBV7-6 | - | TGTGCCAGCAGCATAGGACAGACCTACGAGCAGTACTTC | CASSIGQTYEQYF
- | TRBJ2-5 | TRBV7-2 | - | TGTGCCAGCAGCTTAGTGACCTTGACGGCGGGGGAGACCCAGTACTTC | CASSLVTLTAGETQYF
- | TRBJ2-5 | TRBV27 | - | TGTGCCAGCAGTTTTAAAGCGTCAAGGGGCCAAGAGACCCAGTACTTC | CASSFKASRGQETQYF
many | TRBJ1-5 | TRBV9 | - | TGTGCCAGCAGCCCGGACGGAGGGCAGCCCCAGCATTTT | CASSPDGGQPQHF
- | TRBJ1-5 | TRBV11-2 | - | TGTGCCAGCAGCTTAGATACAGGGTTTAATCAGCCCCAGCATTTT | CASSLDTGFNQPQHF
- | TRBJ2-3 | TRBV30 | - | TGTGCCTGGAGTTTCCAGGTAATCGCAGATACGCAGTATTTT | CAWSFQVIADTQYF
many | TRBJ1-1 | TRBV5-5 | - | TGTGCCAGCAGCTTGAACAGCCAAGGGACTGAAGCTTTCTTT | CASSLNSQGTEAFF
- | TRBJ2-3 | TRBV11-2 | - | TGTGCCAGCAGCTTAGTCGCGGGGCATTTCACAGATACGCAGTATTTT | CASSLVAGHFTDTQYF
- | TRBJ2-1 | TRBV6-6 | TRBD2 | TGTGCCAGCAGAACCGGGACTAGCGGGAGCCAGTTCTTC | CASRTGTSGSQFF
- | TRBJ1-2 | TRBV4-1 | TRBD1 | TGCGCCAGCAGCCAAACGCCGGGACAGGGGGCTGGCTACACCTTC | CASSQTPGQGAGYTF
- | TRBJ2-7 | TRBV29-1 | TRBD2 | TGCAGCCCCCGGTTCCCGGGGGAGGGCCCCAACGAGCAGTACTTC | CSPRFPGEGPNEQYF
- | TRBJ2-3 | TRBV9 | - | TGTGCCAGCAGCCCTAACCCTGGGGATACGCAGTATTTT | CASSPNPGDTQYF
- | TRBJ1-6 | TRBV7-2 | TRBD1 | TGTGCCAGCAGCGGGGGGACAGGGAGGGATTCACCCCTCCACTTT | CASSGGTGRDSPLHF
once | TRBJ2-1 | TRBV11-3 | - | TGTGCCAGCAGCTTAGTACCAGAAGACAATGAGCAGTTCTTC | CASSLVPEDNEQFF
- | TRBJ1-5 | TRBV30 | TRBD1 | TGTGCCTGGAGTCCCGGACAGGGCAATCAGCCCCAGCATTTT | CAWSPGQGNQPQHF
- | TRBJ2-1 | TRBV9 | - | TGTGCCAGCAGCGTAGACTCCTCCTACAATGAGCAGTTCTTC | CASSVDSSYNEQFF
many | TRBJ1-5 | TRBV28 | - | TGTGCCAGCAGATCTAGGGAGGGGATGTTATCCGCCCAGCATTTT | CASRSREGMLSAQHF
- | TRBJ2-7 | TRBV6-5 | TRBD2 | TGTGCCAGCAGTTACTCAATGGGAGGGACCTACGAGCAGTACTTC | CASSYSMGGTYEQYF
- | TRBJ2-5 | TRBV7-9 | TRBD2 | TGTGCCAGCAGCTTAGGGGCACTAGCGGGAGTACAAGAGACCCAGTACTTC | CASSLGALAGVQETQYF
- | TRBJ2-5 | TRBV5-4 | - | TGTGCCAGCAGCCCAGGGGGAGGATCCGAGACCCAGTACTTC | CASSPGGGSETQYF
- | TRBJ2-3 | TRBV28 | - | TGTGCCAGCAGCCCTCCGGGTCGGCGTACTAGCACAGATACGCAGTATTTT | CASSPPGRRTSTDTQYF
few | TRBJ1-4 | TRBV7-9 | - | TGTGCCAGCAGCTTCCCTGGGGAAAAACTGTTTTTT | CASSFPGEKLFF
- | TRBJ2-1 | TRBV29-1 | TRBD2 | TGCAGCGTTGAAGACGGCGGGAGGGCCCTCAATGAGCAGTTCTTC | CSVEDGGRALNEQFF
- | TRBJ2-1 | TRBV19 | - | TGTGCCAGTAGCAGAGGACAGACCGATTACAATGAGCAGTTCTTC | CASSRGQTDYNEQFF
- | TRBJ2-1 | TRBV19 | - | TGTGCCAGTAGCCTCCAACCGGGGAAAGGTAGCCACAATGAGCAGTTCTTC | CASSLQPGKGSHNEQFF
- | TRBJ2-7 | TRBV27 | - | TGTGCCAGCAGCTTAGGACGGGCCTCCTACGAGCAGTACTTC | CASSLGRASYEQYF
- | TRBJ2-5 | TRBV6-1 | TRBD2 | TGTGCCAGCAGTGAAATCTGGACTAGCGTGAGAGAGACCCAGTACTTC | CASSEIWTSVRETQYF
- | TRBJ1-1 | TRBV5-1 | - | TGCGCCAGCAGCTTTCAAGTGAACACTGAAGCTTTCTTT | CASSFQVNTEAFF
- | TRBJ2-3 | TRBV5-1 | TRBD2 | TGCGCCAGCAGCTTTGAAGCGGGGAGACGACGCACAGATACGCAGTATTTT | CASSFEAGRRRTDTQYF